This TCR beta chain emerged from a study of graft-versus-host responses after intestinal transplantation. As for the study in general: Each of the recipients got a multivisceral, liver-intestinal, or isolated intestinal transplant. Anti-thymocyte globulin was used for induction in all recipients, who then took tacrolimus and steroids for about 3 years.

Trimming took off 3 bases at V and 4 bases at J, with 26 bases between the two ends. CDR1 and CDR2 (germline): SEHNR, FQNEAQ (reference sequence). This CDR3 has 19 residues. A remark on this clone: The antigen is undetermined.

Graft tissue was processed to release intraepithelial and lamina propria lymphocytes. Measured with immunoSEQ multiplex PCR; TCRdb has only the in-frame clones, and not every one. This sample has over 7,500 clones, with roughly three quarters found just once. Study-level points and caveats: Some GvH clones were seen earlier in gut or blood, suggesting intestinal origin.

Sequencing used ileum tissue, obtained approximately 16 months after intestinal transplantation. This rearrangement joins TRBV7-9 to TRBJ2-3; a possible D gene is TRBD2 (6 bases). The TCR was taken from a human patient who received an intestinal transplant, so some T cells may come from the graft donor. The CDR3 protein is CASSFFGLRGRFSPDTQYF. The DNA for the CDR3 is TGTGCCAGCAGCTTCTTCGGACTGCGGGGACGATTTAGTCCAGATACGCAGTATTTT.